A single sample is the source of the 2 T cell receptor beta chains below, sequenced in a study of cytomegalovirus exposure and HLA in healthy donors listed by TCRdb under 2017. Libraries came from the immunoSEQ multiplex PCR assay. The multiplex PCR relied on a mix of 60 forward primers for TCR Vbeta segments and 13 reverse primers for TCR Jbeta segments. Drawn from immuneACCESS, this table holds only the in-frame rearrangements with V and J called that TCRdb kept. Clones are partly lost; checked studies trace under half to an unresolved V gene and leave the rest unexplained. The sample table contains approximately 100,000 clones; only one count was recorded for around two thirds of them. Around 1.8% of the sample comes from the top ten. Sequencing was performed on PBMCs. Source of these receptors: a male donor in good health and CMV-seronegative.

This chain links TRBV29-1 with TRBJ1-1; weak D call: TRBD1 (6 bases). CDR1 and CDR2 (germline): SQVTM, ANQGSEA. The CDR3 is made up of 13 amino acids. Between the trimmed V and J ends, which lost 4 bases and 3 bases, there was a span of 12 bases. CDR3 nucleotides: TGCAGCGTTGTCGGGACAATGGACACTGAAGCTTTCTTT. Translation gives CSVVGTMDTEAFF.

The chain has TRBV10-3 and TRBJ1-4; 7 bases are shared with TRBD1. Looked up from germline, CDR1 is ENHRY and CDR2 is SYGVKD. V was clipped by 0 bases and J by 8 bases; unmatched bases: 6. The CDR3 totals 15 residues. CDR3 residues: CAISESRGGQEKLFF. The CDR3 coding sequence is TGTGCCATCAGTGAGTCTAGAGGGGGCCAGGAAAAACTGTTTTTT.